This T cell receptor (beta chain) was identified during a study of T cells after yellow fever vaccination. Regarding the study as a whole: Clonotypes appearing in both CD4 and CD8 compartments existed, and their share was small. Abundant clonotypes from the bulk population could have been carried over as contaminants into FACS-sorted repertoires.

Via MiXCR, TCRdb re-called the 5' RACE reads, giving one row per CDR3 protein. The sample includes about 240,000 distinct CDR3 sequences, roughly 3.5% of them seen just once. This clonotype was picked up many times. Its matching antigen is unknown. V lost 3 bases, J lost 4 bases, and 14 bases lay in between. The CDR3 contains 15 residues. CDR1 is LGHNA and CDR2 is YSLEER in the germline V gene. This TCR came from a man aged 18 to 30 who received the YFV17D yellow fever vaccine. The chain links TRBV4-3 to TRBJ2-3; either TRBD1 or TRBD2 may supply D (6 bases each). The source material was PBMCs, sampled 15 days after the yellow fever booster vaccination. The CDR3 bases are TGCGCCAGCAGCCACCAAATCGGGGGCTCAGATACGCAGTATTTT. It specifies CASSHQIGGSDTQYF.